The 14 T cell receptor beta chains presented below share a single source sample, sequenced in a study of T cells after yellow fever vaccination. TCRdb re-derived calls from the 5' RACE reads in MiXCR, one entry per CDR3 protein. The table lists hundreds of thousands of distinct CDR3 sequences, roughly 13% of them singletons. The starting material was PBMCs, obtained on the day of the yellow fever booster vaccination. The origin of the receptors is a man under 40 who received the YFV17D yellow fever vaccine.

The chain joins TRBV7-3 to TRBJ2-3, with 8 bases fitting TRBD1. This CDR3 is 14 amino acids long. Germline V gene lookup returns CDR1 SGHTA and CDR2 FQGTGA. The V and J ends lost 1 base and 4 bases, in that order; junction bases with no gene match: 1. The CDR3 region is CASSLMGQADTQYF. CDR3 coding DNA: TGTGCCAGCAGCTTAATGGGACAGGCAGATACGCAGTATTTT.

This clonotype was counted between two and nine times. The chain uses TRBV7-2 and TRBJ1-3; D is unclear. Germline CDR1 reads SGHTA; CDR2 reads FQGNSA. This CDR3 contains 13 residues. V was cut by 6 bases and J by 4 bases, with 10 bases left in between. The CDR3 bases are TGTGCCAGCAGAAGGACGGCAGGAAACACCATATATTTT. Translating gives CASRRTAGNTIYF.

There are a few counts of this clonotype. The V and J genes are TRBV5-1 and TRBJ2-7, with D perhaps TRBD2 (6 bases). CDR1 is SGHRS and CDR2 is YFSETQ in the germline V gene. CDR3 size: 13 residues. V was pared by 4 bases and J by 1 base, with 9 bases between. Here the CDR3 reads CASSAGPSYEQYF. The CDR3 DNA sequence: TGCGCCAGCAGCGCGGGACCGTCCTACGAGCAGTACTTC.

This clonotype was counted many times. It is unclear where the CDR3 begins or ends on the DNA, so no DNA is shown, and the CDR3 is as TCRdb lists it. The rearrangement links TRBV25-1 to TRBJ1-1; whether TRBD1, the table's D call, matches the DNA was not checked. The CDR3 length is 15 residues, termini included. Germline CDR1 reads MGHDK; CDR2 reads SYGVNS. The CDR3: CASSTSSRQVAEAFF.

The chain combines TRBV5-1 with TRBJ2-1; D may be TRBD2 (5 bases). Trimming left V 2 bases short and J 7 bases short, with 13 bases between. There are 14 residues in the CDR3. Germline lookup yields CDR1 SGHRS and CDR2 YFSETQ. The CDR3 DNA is TGCGCCAGCAGCTTAACGGACTGGCGTAATGAGCAGTTCTTC. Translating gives CASSLTDWRNEQFF.

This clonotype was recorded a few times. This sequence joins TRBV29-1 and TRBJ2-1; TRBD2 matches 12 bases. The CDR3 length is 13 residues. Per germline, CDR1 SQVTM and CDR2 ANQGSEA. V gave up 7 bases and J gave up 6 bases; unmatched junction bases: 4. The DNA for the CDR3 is TGCAGCGCGGGACTAGCGGGTTCCAATGAGCAGTTCTTC. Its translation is CSAGLAGSNEQFF.

The DNA of the CDR3 is TGTGCCAGCAGTGAACGAGGACTACCACAAGAGACCCAGTACTTC. Amino acids: CASSERGLPQETQYF. The gene calls are TRBV2 and TRBJ2-5; the D gene is possibly TRBD2 (6 bases). V was clipped by 2 bases and J by 2 bases, with 12 bases between them. In germline, CDR1 is SNHLY, CDR2 FYNNEI. The CDR3 runs to 15 residues.

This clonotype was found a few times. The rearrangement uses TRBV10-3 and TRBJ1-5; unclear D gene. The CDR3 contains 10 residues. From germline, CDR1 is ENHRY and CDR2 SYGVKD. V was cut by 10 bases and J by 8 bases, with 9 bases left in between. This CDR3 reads CASPREPQHF. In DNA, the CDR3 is TGTGCCAGTCCGAGGGAGCCCCAGCATTTT.

The CDR3 reads CASSLVGGAGTDTQYF. The DNA of the CDR3 is TGCGCCAGCAGCTTGGTTGGGGGCGCCGGCACAGATACGCAGTATTTT. The genes are TRBV5-1 and TRBJ2-3, with D perhaps matching TRBD1 (6 bases). Germline V gene data show CDR1 as SGHRS and CDR2 as YFSETQ. V shed 0 bases and J shed 1 base, with 12 bases lying between them. The CDR3 covers 16 residues.

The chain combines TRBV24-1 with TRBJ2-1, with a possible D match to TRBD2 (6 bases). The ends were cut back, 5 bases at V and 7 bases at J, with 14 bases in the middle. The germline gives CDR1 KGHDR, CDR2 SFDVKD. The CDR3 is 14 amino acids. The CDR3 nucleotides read TGTGCCACCAGTGGGAGGGCGACGGGGAATGAGCAGTTCTTC. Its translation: CATSGRATGNEQFF.

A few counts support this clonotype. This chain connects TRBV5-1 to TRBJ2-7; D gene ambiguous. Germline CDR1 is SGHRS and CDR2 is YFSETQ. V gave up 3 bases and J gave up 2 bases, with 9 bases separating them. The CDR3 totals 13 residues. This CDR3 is CASSSAAPYEQYF. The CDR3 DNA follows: TGCGCCAGCAGCTCCGCAGCCCCCTACGAGCAGTACTTC.

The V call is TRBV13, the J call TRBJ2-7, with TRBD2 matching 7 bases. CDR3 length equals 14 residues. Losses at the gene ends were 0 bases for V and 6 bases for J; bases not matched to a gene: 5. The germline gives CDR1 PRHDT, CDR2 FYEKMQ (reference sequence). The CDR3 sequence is CASSLGGGICEQYF. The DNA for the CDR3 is TGTGCCAGCAGCTTAGGGGGAGGGATCTGCGAGCAGTACTTC.

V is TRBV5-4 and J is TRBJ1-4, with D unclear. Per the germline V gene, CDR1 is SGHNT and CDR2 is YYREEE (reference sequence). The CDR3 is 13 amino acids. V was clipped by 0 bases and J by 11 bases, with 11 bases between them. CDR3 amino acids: CASSLAPSVKLFF. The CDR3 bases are TGTGCCAGCAGCTTGGCCCCCTCGGTCAAACTGTTTTTT.

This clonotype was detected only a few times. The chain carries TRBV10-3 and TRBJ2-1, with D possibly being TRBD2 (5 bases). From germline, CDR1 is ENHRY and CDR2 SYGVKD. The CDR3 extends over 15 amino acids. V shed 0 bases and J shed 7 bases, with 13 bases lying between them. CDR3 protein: CAISESIVARNEQFF. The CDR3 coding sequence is TGTGCCATCAGTGAGTCGATAGTAGCGAGGAATGAGCAGTTCTTC.